Sequencing of this TCR beta chain was carried out in a study of graft-versus-host responses after intestinal transplantation. Here immunoSEQ multiplex PCR was the method, and the copy in TCRdb shows in-frame clones only, minus some. The sample carries approximately 110,000 clones, just under 95% recorded once. V lost 5 bases and J lost 2, with 17 bases in between. The CDR3 consists of 16 residues. Germline V gene data show CDR1 as SGHVS and CDR2 as FNYEAQ. Comments on this clone: Its antigen remains unknown.

General study findings and limits: Detected in recipient marrow were GvH clones, some of which were first observed in ileum or blood. An association linked early post-transplant HvG declines with peak circulating GvH clone levels. Some patients had graft-donor T cell macrochimerism, and their allografts showed high graft-versus-host to host-versus-graft clonal ratios.

The source material was unstimulated CD8+ T cells sorted from spleen or lymph node cells, sampled before transplant. This sequence joins TRBV7-6 and TRBJ2-3; D is perhaps TRBD2 (5 bases). The sequence came from a human donor who was the organ donor for an intestinal transplant. CDR3 amino acids: CASSPAWRSITDTQYF. As DNA, the CDR3 is TGTGCCAGCAGCCCAGCATGGAGGTCAATCACAGATACGCAGTATTTT.